Below, 22 T cell receptor beta chains from the same sample are listed, as sequenced in a study of T cell responses to AZD1222 COVID-19 vaccine. Method: immunoSEQ multiplex PCR; TCRdb's copy keeps in-frame clones and lacks some. The table shows around 170,000 clones, with roughly 88% occurring only once. The specimen comprised peripheral blood, sampled on day 0 of AZD1222 vaccination. These receptors all come from an adult in good health.

The chain uses TRBV28 and TRBJ2-7; 12 bases match TRBD2. CDR3 length equals 14 residues. CDR1 is MDHEN and CDR2 is SYDVKM in the germline V gene. Losses at the gene ends were 4 bases for V and 7 bases for J; bases not matched to a gene: 5. This CDR3 is CASSSGLAGREQYF. The CDR3 DNA reads as TGTGCCAGCAGTTCCGGACTAGCGGGGCGGGAGCAGTACTTC.

J is TRBJ2-5 and V is TRBV7-9; 7 bases are shared with TRBD2. The CDR3 has 18 amino acids. Germline V gene lookup returns CDR1 SEHNR and CDR2 FQNEAQ (reference sequence). Trimming cost V 5 bases and J 2 bases; bases outside gene matches: 17. CDR3 nucleotides: TGTGCCAGCAGCAGGCCCTTACCCACCGGGGAGGGGCAAGAGACCCAGTACTTC. As protein: CASSRPLPTGEGQETQYF.

This chain joins TRBV9 and TRBJ1-5; 9 bases are a match to TRBD1. J was trimmed by 6 bases and V by 7 bases; bases with no gene match: 8. CDR1 and CDR2 from the germline V gene are SGDLS and YYNGEE. The CDR3 length is 14 residues. CDR3 protein: CASGEGTGIQPQHF. The CDR3 nucleotides are TGTGCCAGCGGTGAAGGGACAGGGATTCAGCCCCAGCATTTT. Full variable domain (rest looked up from reference TRBV9 and TRBJ1-5): DSGVTQTPKHLITATGQRVTLRCSPRSGDLSVYWYQQSLDQGLQFLIQYYNGEERAKGNILERFSAQQFPDLHSELNLSSLELGDSALYFCASGEGTGIQPQHFGDGTRLSIL.

The V gene is TRBV28, the J gene TRBJ2-1, with 11 bases matching TRBD2. CDR3 length: 16 residues. Germline V gene data show CDR1 as MDHEN and CDR2 as SYDVKM. Trimming cost V 6 bases and J 0 bases; bases outside gene matches: 4. The CDR3 sequence: CASSPTSGNSYNEQFF. As DNA, the CDR3 is TGTGCCAGCAGCCCGACTAGCGGGAACTCCTACAATGAGCAGTTCTTC.

The genes are TRBV7-3 and TRBJ2-2, with D possibly being TRBD2 (6 bases). Between the trimmed V and J ends, which lost 5 bases and 0 bases, there was a span of 10 bases. The germline V gene has CDR1 SGHTA and CDR2 FQGTGA. The CDR3 runs 15 residues. The CDR3 bases are TGTGCCAGCAGCCCCCGGACTACGAACACCGGGGAGCTGTTTTTT. It is translated as CASSPRTTNTGELFF.

This sequence joins TRBV25-1 and TRBJ1-1, with no clear D. CDR1 is MGHDK and CDR2 is SYGVNS in the germline V gene. Trimming took 2 bases from V and 3 from J, leaving 16 bases between them. The CDR3 has 16 residues. The chain's CDR3 is CASSEEYDERDTEAFF. The CDR3 nucleotides are TGTGCCAGCAGTGAAGAATATGACGAACGGGACACTGAAGCTTTCTTT.

Only one count was recorded for this clone. CDR3 in DNA: TGCGCCAGCAGCTTGGGGGTTAGCTCTTCCTACGAGCAGTACTTC. The encoded protein is CASSLGVSSSYEQYF. The chain is built from TRBV5-1 and TRBJ2-7, with D unclear. This CDR3 is built from 15 residues. In germline, CDR1 is SGHRS, CDR2 YFSETQ. V was shortened by 0 bases and J by 1 base, with 11 bases between the two germline ends.

The rearrangement joins TRBV4-3 to TRBJ2-2; 10 nucleotides line up with TRBD2. Germline V gene data show CDR1 as LGHNA and CDR2 as YSLEER. V gave up 1 base and J gave up 6 bases; unmatched junction bases: 8. The CDR3 extends over 17 amino acids. The chain's CDR3 is CASSQAPGLARPGELFF. The CDR3 DNA sequence: TGCGCCAGCAGCCAAGCTCCGGGACTAGCGCGCCCCGGGGAGCTGTTTTTT.

This chain joins TRBV15 and TRBJ1-4; D may be TRBD1 (6 bases). The CDR3 runs to 14 residues. Per the germline V gene, CDR1 is LNHNV and CDR2 is YYDKDF (reference sequence). The V and J ends lost 1 base and 8 bases respectively, with 11 bases between them. CDR3 protein: CATSRGGGEEKLFF. The CDR3, as DNA: TGTGCCACCAGCAGAGGAGGGGGAGAGGAAAAACTGTTTTTT.

CDR3 loop: CSVIYRDSHSSTDTQYF. The CDR3 DNA reads as TGCAGCGTGATTTACCGGGACAGCCATTCCAGCACAGATACGCAGTATTTT. The rearrangement uses TRBV29-1 and TRBJ2-3, with TRBD1 matching 7 bases. This CDR3 has 17 residues. In germline, CDR1 is SQVTM, CDR2 ANQGSEA. V dropped 6 bases and J dropped 0; count of bases not matched to a gene: 15.

This chain joins TRBV14 and TRBJ2-1; D is perhaps TRBD2 (6 bases). This CDR3 comprises 15 residues. V shed 7 bases and J shed 3 bases, with 16 bases lying between them. From germline, CDR1 is SGHDN and CDR2 FVKESK. The CDR3 DNA sequence: TGTGCCAGCACCCCGTCCGGGGGTTACTACAATGAGCAGTTCTTC. Encoded protein: CASTPSGGYYNEQFF. The variable domain in full, completed from reference TRBV14 and TRBJ2-1, reads EAGVTQFPSHSVIEKGQTVTLRCDPISGHDNLYWYRRVMGKEIKFLLHFVKESKQDESGMPNNRFLAERTGGTYSTLKVQPAELEDSGVYFCASTPSGGYYNEQFFGPGTRLTVL.

This chain joins TRBV24-1 and TRBJ1-2; TRBD1 might be the D (6 bases). CDR1 KGHDR and CDR2 SFDVKD come from the germline V gene. Deletions cut 2 bases from V and 8 bases from J, with 17 bases between. The CDR3 runs to 15 residues. The CDR3 is CATSDSSQTGKGYTF. The CDR3 nucleotides are TGTGCCACCAGTGATTCGAGTCAAACAGGGAAAGGCTACACCTTC.

V usage is TRBV13 and J usage is TRBJ2-1; TRBD1 agrees at 8 bases. The CDR3 has 13 amino acids. J gave up 8 bases and V 5 bases, and 5 bases lay outside the gene matches. Germline V gene lookup returns CDR1 PRHDT and CDR2 FYEKMQ (reference sequence). CDR3 residues: CASSPGQGYEQFF. The CDR3 DNA reads TGTGCCAGCAGCCCTGGACAGGGCTATGAGCAGTTCTTC.

The chain has TRBV6-2 or TRBV6-3 and TRBJ1-2; D call uncertain. From germline, CDR1 is MNHEY and CDR2 SVGEGT. V was clipped by 3 bases and J by 3 bases, with 17 bases between them. The CDR3 sequence is 16 residues long. CDR3 DNA: TGTGCCAGCAGTTATGGGTGGGCAGAGGAGCACTATGGCTACACCTTC. Protein: CASSYGWAEEHYGYTF.

V and J are TRBV5-1 and TRBJ2-1; D unclear. The CDR3 is 14 amino acids. The germline gives CDR1 SGHRS, CDR2 YFSETQ. The V gene lost 4 bases and the J gene lost 1 base, with 9 bases spanning the gap. CDR3 in amino acids: CASSGSTSYNEQFF. The CDR3 DNA reads as TGCGCCAGCAGCGGGTCTACGTCCTACAATGAGCAGTTCTTC. Full variable domain (outside the CDR3, taken from reference TRBV5-1 and TRBJ2-1): KAGVTQTPRYLIKTRGQQVTLSCSPISGHRSVSWYQQTPGQGLQFLFEYFSETQRNKGNFPGRFSGRQFSNSRSEMNVSTLELGDSALYLCASSGSTSYNEQFFGPGTRLTVL.

This chain links TRBV28 with TRBJ1-6; TRBD1 is a possible D gene (6 bases). Deletions cut 6 bases from V and 1 base from J, with 19 bases between. The germline CDR1 and CDR2 sequences are MDHEN and SYDVKM. The CDR3 spans 18 residues. The CDR3, as DNA: TGTGCCAGCAGCTACTCTACAGGGTTTGGATCCTATAATTCACCCCTCCACTTT. Its translation: CASSYSTGFGSYNSPLHF.

The chain has TRBV19 and TRBJ1-4, with 8 bases lining up with TRBD1. This CDR3 has 14 amino acids. Germline CDR1 and CDR2: LNHDA and SQIVND (reference sequence). V lost 9 bases, J lost 7 bases, and 10 bases stayed unmatched. This chain's CDR3 is CASLDRGGPEKLFF. CDR3 DNA: TGTGCCAGCCTAGACAGGGGCGGTCCTGAAAAACTGTTTTTT. Using reference TRBV19 and TRBJ1-4 for the parts outside the CDR3, the full variable domain is DGGITQSPKYLFRKEGQNVTLSCEQNLNHDAMYWYRQDPGQGLRLIYYSQIVNDFQKGDIAEGYSVSREKKESFPLTVTSAQKNPTAFYLCASLDRGGPEKLFFGSGTQLSVL.

The chain recombines TRBV7-9 with TRBJ1-3, with 8 bases matching TRBD1. There are 14 residues in the CDR3. The V gene's germline CDR1 is SEHNR and CDR2 FQNEAQ (reference sequence). After removal of 3 bases from V and 2 bases from J, the junction contained 0 bases not matched to a gene. As DNA, the CDR3 is TGTGCCAGCAGCTTGGACAGGGCTGGAAACACCATATATTTT. As protein: CASSLDRAGNTIYF.

V usage is TRBV19 and J usage is TRBJ2-7; possibly TRBD1 for D (5 bases). This CDR3 has 16 residues. From germline, CDR1 is LNHDA and CDR2 SQIVND (reference sequence). V was cut by 2 bases and J by 6 bases, with 20 bases left in between. The CDR3 sequence is CASSISGHLKASEQYF. The CDR3, as DNA: TGTGCCAGTAGTATATCAGGACACCTAAAAGCTAGCGAGCAGTACTTC. Supplemented by reference TRBV19 and TRBJ2-7, the full variable domain reads DGGITQSPKYLFRKEGQNVTLSCEQNLNHDAMYWYRQDPGQGLRLIYYSQIVNDFQKGDIAEGYSVSREKKESFPLTVTSAQKNPTAFYLCASSISGHLKASEQYFGPGTRLTVT.

This chain connects TRBV5-3 to TRBJ2-3; 9 bases agree with TRBD1. TRBV5-3 qualifies as an ORF whose function is uncertain. V shed 5 bases, J shed 4 bases, and the junction held 8 bases outside the gene matches. CDR3 length: 15 amino acids. The CDR3 region has the DNA TGTGCCAGAAGAAGTACAGGGGGCGAGTCAGATACGCAGTATTTT. It yields the protein CARRSTGGESDTQYF.

CDR3 region: CASSLGDGFNQPQHF. For the CDR3, the DNA is TGTGCCAGCAGCTTAGGGGACGGCTTCAATCAGCCCCAGCATTTT. J is TRBJ1-5 and V is TRBV7-9; D is perhaps TRBD1 (5 bases). The germline V gene has CDR1 SEHNR and CDR2 FQNEAQ (reference sequence). This CDR3 has 15 amino acids. V gave up 1 base and J gave up 3 bases, with 10 bases separating them.

CDR3 region: CATDLDRGFTDTQYF. The CDR3 bases are TGTGCCACCGATTTGGACAGGGGATTCACAGATACGCAGTATTTT. V usage is TRBV6-5 and J usage is TRBJ2-3; 9 nucleotides align to TRBD1. This CDR3 region has 15 residues. The germline V gene has CDR1 MNHEY and CDR2 SVGAGI. V was clipped by 10 bases and J by 2 bases; unmatched bases: 10.